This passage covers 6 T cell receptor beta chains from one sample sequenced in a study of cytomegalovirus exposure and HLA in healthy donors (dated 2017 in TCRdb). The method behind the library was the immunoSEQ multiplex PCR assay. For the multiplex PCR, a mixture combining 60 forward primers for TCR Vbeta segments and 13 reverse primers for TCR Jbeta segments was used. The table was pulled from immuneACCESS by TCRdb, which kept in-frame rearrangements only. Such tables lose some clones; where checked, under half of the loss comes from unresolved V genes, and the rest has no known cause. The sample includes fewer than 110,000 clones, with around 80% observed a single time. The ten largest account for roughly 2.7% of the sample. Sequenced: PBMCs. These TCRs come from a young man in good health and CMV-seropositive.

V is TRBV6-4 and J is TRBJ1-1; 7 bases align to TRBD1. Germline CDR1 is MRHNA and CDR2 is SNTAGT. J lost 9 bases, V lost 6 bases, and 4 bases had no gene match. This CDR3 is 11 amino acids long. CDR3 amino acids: CASRAGGKAFF. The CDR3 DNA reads TGTGCCAGCAGAGCAGGGGGTAAAGCTTTCTTT.

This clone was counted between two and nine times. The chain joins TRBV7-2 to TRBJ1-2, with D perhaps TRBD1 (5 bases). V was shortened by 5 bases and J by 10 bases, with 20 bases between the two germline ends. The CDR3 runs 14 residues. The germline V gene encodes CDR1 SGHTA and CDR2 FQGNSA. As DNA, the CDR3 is TGTGCCAGCAGCCCTAGACAGAGGATCTCTTCCTACACCTTC. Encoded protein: CASSPRQRISSYTF.

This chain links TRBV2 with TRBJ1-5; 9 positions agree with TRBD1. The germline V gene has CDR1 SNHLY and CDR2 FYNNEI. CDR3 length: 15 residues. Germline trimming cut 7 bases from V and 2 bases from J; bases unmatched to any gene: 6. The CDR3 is CASNLDRGGNQPQHF. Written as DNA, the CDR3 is TGTGCCAGCAACCTGGACAGGGGCGGCAATCAGCCCCAGCATTTT.

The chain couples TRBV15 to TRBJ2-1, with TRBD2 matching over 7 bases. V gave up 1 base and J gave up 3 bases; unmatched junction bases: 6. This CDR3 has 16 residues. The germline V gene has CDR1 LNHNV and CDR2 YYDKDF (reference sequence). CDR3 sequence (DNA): TGTGCCACCAGCAGAGTAAGCGGGGCCCTCTACAATGAGCAGTTCTTC. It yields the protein CATSRVSGALYNEQFF.

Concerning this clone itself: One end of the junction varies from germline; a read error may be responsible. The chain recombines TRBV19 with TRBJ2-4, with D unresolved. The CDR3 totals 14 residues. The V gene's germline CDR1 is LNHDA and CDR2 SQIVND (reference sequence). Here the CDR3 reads CASSMKEAKNSQYF. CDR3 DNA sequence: TGTGCCAGTAGTATGAAGGAAGCCAAAAACAGTCAGTACTTC.

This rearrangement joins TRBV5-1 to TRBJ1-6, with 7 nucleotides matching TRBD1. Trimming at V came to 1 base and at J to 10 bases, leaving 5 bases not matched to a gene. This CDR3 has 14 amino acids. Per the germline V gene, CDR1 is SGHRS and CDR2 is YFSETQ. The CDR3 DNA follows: TGCGCCAGCAGCTTGAGGCAGGGGGAATCACCCCTCCACTTT. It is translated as CASSLRQGESPLHF.